This T cell receptor (beta chain) is drawn from a study of blood T cell repertoires in COVID-19. J was trimmed by 8 bases and V by 3 bases; bases with no gene match: 10. Germline V gives CDR1 LNHNV, CDR2 YYDKDF (reference sequence). The CDR3 is 15 amino acids. Assay used: immunoSEQ multiplex PCR; TCRdb lists only in-frame clones, some missing. The table lists around 250,000 clones, roughly 80% of them singletons. The sequence came from a woman aged 18-35 years with acute or convalescent COVID-19. The sequenced sample consisted of peripheral blood. The chain joins TRBV15 to TRBJ2-1; TRBD2 matches at 7 bases. CDR3 in DNA: TGTGCCACCAGCAGCCTCGGGACTACCGGCGATGAGCAGTTCTTC. This gives the protein CATSSLGTTGDEQFF. Variable domain in full (rest from reference TRBV15 and TRBJ2-1): DAMVIQNPRYQVTQFGKPVTLSCSQTLNHNVMYWYQQKSSQAPKLLFHYYDKDFNNEADTPDNFQSRRPNTSFCFLDIRSPGLGDTAMYLCATSSLGTTGDEQFFGPGTRLTVL.